This TCR beta chain derives from a study of blood T cell repertoires in COVID-19 (dated by TCRdb to about 2020). Study-wide context: Collaborator samples came from the United States, Italy and Spain and covered acute and convalescent phases of COVID-19. The material from the prospective study consisted of cDNA or gDNA derived from T cells, B-cell-depleted T cells, or PBMCs. Subjects who had been exposed to COVID-19, were actively infected with it, or had recovered from it provided the deeply sampled blood TCRbeta repertoires that made up the dataset. The repertoires were made available in a free public database intended to serve as a resource for research on the immune response to SARS-CoV-2. The samples were drawn from the first 160 participants of the ongoing ImmuneRACE study and from more than 1,000 subjects provided by 6 global collaborators. Nearly every sample came with metadata listing a de-identified subject ID, COVID-19 status, age in years and sex. HLA class I and class II types, where available, came from metadata supplied by the sample provider rather than from assay-based typing.

The germline V gene yields KGHSH for CDR1 and LQKENI for CDR2. The cysteine opens and the phenylalanine closes a CDR3 of 15 amino acids. The DNA shown is the 45-base CDR3, in frame from base 1. V gives up 3 bases and J gives up 2 bases, and the segment between their germline ends measures 11 bases. The sample holds one count of this clone. Its antigen is still unknown. Nothing much larger sits one base from this clone, and base qualities are not available. The immunoSEQ Assay, a bias-controlled multiplex PCR, was used to amplify TCRbeta CDR3 regions from genomic DNA. The authors' analysis ran thus. The number of nucleated cells in each sample was estimated from the amplification of reference gene primers within the assay. To quantify the absolute abundance of each unique TCRbeta CDR3 rearrangement, sequence reads were collapsed and filtered. Productive Simpson clonality was computed per sample as the square root of Simpson's diversity index over productive rearrangements. TCRdb mirrors the immuneACCESS table, restricted to in-frame sequences. Some clones are absent from its copies; in checked studies, under half trace to an unresolved V gene, and the reason for the others is unknown. The V and J calls and the clone size are those of that table, but D and trimming were determined from the DNA. The sample data list under 200,000 clones, and roughly 88% of these were observed just once. The top ten clonotypes cover 2% to 3% of the sample.

Results the study describes overall, beyond this receptor: The quantity of clinical and demographic metadata differed by source and by participant and was supplied without curation.

Collaborating institutions collected whole blood in K2EDTA tubes following their own protocols. Collaborator samples were shipped for TCRbeta analysis as frozen whole blood, isolated PBMCs, or DNA extracted from either sample type. This chain is built from TRBV18 and TRBJ1-3; a weak D assignment points to TRBD1 (6 bases agree). Sequenced material: peripheral blood. This receptor was identified in a man between 18 and 29 years old with acute or convalescent COVID-19. The CDR3 protein is CASSPSQGPGNTIYF. The DNA is TGTGCCAGCTCACCGTCACAGGGTCCTGGAAACACCATATATTTT.